This TCR beta chain was profiled in a study of early T cells in non-severe SARS-CoV-2 infection. At least ten counts were recorded for this clonotype. Unique molecular identifiers were added to individual cDNA molecules. TCRdb recomputed calls from the 5' RACE reads with MiXCR, one row per CDR3 protein. The table shows 90,000 to 130,000 distinct CDR3 sequences, with about 12% occurring only once. The CDR3 is 12 amino acids. The V end lost 3 bases, the J end lost 5 bases, and 7 bases lay between the germline ends. The clonotype comes from an adult who was a healthcare worker with PCR-confirmed SARS-CoV-2 infection or an uninfected control (not recorded which). What was sequenced was whole blood. This chain connects TRBV12-3 or TRBV12-4 to TRBJ1-2; D is undetermined. The CDR3 DNA follows: TGTGCCAGCAGTTTTTCCGGATATGGCTACACCTTC. Translating it yields CASSFSGYGYTF.